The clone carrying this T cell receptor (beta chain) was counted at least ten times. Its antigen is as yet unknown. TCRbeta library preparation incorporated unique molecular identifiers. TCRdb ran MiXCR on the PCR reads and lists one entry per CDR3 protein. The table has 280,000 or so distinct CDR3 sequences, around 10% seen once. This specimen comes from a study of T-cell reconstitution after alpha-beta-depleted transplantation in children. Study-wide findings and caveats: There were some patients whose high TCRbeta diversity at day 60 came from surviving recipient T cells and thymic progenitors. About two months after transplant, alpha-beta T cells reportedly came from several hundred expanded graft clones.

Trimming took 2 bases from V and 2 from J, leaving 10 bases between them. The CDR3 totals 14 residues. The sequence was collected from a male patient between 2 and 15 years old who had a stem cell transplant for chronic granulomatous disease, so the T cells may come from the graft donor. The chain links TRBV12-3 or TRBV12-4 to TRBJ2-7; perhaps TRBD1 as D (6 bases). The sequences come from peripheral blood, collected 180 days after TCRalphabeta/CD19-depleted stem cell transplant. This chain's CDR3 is CASSLLGQTYEQYF. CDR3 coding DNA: TGTGCCAGCAGTTTACTTGGACAGACCTACGAGCAGTACTTC.